Following are 10 T cell receptor beta chains from one sample sequenced in a study of cytomegalovirus exposure and HLA in healthy donors. Both 60 Vbeta primers and 13 Jbeta primers went into the PCR. TCRdb keeps only in-frame clones here, not all; method: immunoSEQ multiplex PCR. Among 200,000 to 300,000 clones, more than 75% were seen once, and the ten largest hold around 5.7%. The sample consisted of PBMCs. The receptors here all came from a woman aged 35 to 49 in good health and CMV-seropositive.

The rearrangement joins TRBV7-9 to TRBJ2-5; D uncertain. The DNA matches TRBJ2-7 better at its end, which makes the J call doubtful. CDR3 length: 12 residues. Germline V gene lookup returns CDR1 SEHNR and CDR2 FQNEAQ (reference sequence). CDR3 in DNA: TGTGCCAGCAGCAGCAGACTCTACGAGCAGTACTTC. It encodes CASSSRLYEQYF.

The V and J genes are TRBV9 and TRBJ2-2; tentatively, D is TRBD2 (5 bases). V was pared by 0 bases and J by 1 base, with 13 bases between. CDR3 length: 17 residues. CDR1 and CDR2 from the germline V gene are SGDLS and YYNGEE. The CDR3 DNA follows: TGTGCCAGCAGCGTAGCGTCGGGAAAGAGGAACACCGGGGAGCTGTTTTTT. It encodes CASSVASGKRNTGELFF. The full variable domain, its missing parts supplied by reference TRBV9 and TRBJ2-2, is DSGVTQTPKHLITATGQRVTLRCSPRSGDLSVYWYQQSLDQGLQFLIQYYNGEERAKGNILERFSAQQFPDLHSELNLSSLELGDSALYFCASSVASGKRNTGELFFGEGSRLTVL.

The CDR3 region is CASTTTGTGNEKLFF. The CDR3, as DNA: TGTGCCAGTACTACTACCGGGACAGGGAACGAAAAACTGTTTTTT. This chain connects TRBV19 to TRBJ1-4; 9 positions match TRBD1. CDR3 length equals 15 residues. Trimming took 7 bases from V and 8 from J; bases not matched to a gene: 11. Germline V CDR1 and CDR2: LNHDA, SQIVND (reference sequence). The variable domain in full, completed from reference TRBV19 and TRBJ1-4, reads DGGITQSPKYLFRKEGQNVTLSCEQNLNHDAMYWYRQDPGQGLRLIYYSQIVNDFQKGDIAEGYSVSREKKESFPLTVTSAQKNPTAFYLCASTTTGTGNEKLFFGSGTQLSVL.

The gene calls are TRBV12-5 and TRBJ1-4; D possibly corresponds to TRBD1 (6 bases). Germline CDR1 is LGHNT and CDR2 is FRNRAP. V was shortened by 1 base and J by 5 bases, with 14 bases between the two germline ends. The CDR3 has 16 amino acids. The DNA of the CDR3 is TGTGCTAGTGGTTTGGGGTACAGGGTCAACAATGAAAAACTGTTTTTT. Translated: CASGLGYRVNNEKLFF.

The chain employs TRBV20-1 and TRBJ2-3; D gene uncertain. The CDR3 has 11 residues. Germline values: CDR1 DFQATT, CDR2 SNEGSKA (reference sequence). The V and J ends lost 5 bases and 5 bases respectively, with 8 bases between them. The CDR3 protein is CSAGPQDTQYF. The CDR3 DNA sequence: TGCAGTGCTGGGCCCCAAGATACGCAGTATTTT.

The chain combines TRBV10-3 with TRBJ2-5, with 9 bases that match TRBD2. J was trimmed by 5 bases and V by 4 bases; bases with no gene match: 5. The length of the CDR3 is 14 residues. Germline V gives CDR1 ENHRY, CDR2 SYGVKD. This CDR3 reads CAISGSGGLETQYF. The CDR3 nucleotides are TGTGCCATCAGTGGCAGCGGGGGGCTGGAGACCCAGTACTTC.

The chain combines TRBV5-4 with TRBJ2-7; 8 nucleotides align to TRBD1. Looked up from germline, CDR1 is SGHNT and CDR2 is YYREEE (reference sequence). This CDR3 is 15 amino acids long. The V segment lost 4 bases and the J segment 2 bases; nucleotides outside the gene matches: 8. CDR3 DNA sequence: TGTGCCAGCAGCCCTGACAGGGGAAGCACCTACGAGCAGTACTTC. Translated: CASSPDRGSTYEQYF.

The chain links TRBV19 to TRBJ1-4, with 9 bases aligning to TRBD1. J lost 6 bases, V lost 6 bases, and 11 bases had no gene match. CDR3 length: 16 residues. The germline V gene encodes CDR1 LNHDA and CDR2 SQIVND (reference sequence). This CDR3 reads CASSSRDRVGHEKLFF. The CDR3 DNA reads TGTGCCAGTAGCTCTCGGGACAGGGTCGGACATGAAAAACTGTTTTTT. Full variable domain (missing parts from reference TRBV19 and TRBJ1-4): DGGITQSPKYLFRKEGQNVTLSCEQNLNHDAMYWYRQDPGQGLRLIYYSQIVNDFQKGDIAEGYSVSREKKESFPLTVTSAQKNPTAFYLCASSSRDRVGHEKLFFGSGTQLSVL.

The rearrangement uses TRBV9 and TRBJ2-5; 9 bases are shared with TRBD2. Germline CDR1 and CDR2: SGDLS and YYNGEE. V lost 3 bases, J lost 3 bases, and 9 bases stayed unmatched. The CDR3 consists of 16 residues. CDR3 amino acids: CASSDGGLAGKETQYF. In nucleotides, the CDR3 is TGTGCCAGCAGCGACGGGGGGCTAGCGGGGAAAGAGACCCAGTACTTC.

This chain uses TRBV15 with TRBJ2-7; D possibly corresponds to TRBD2 (5 bases). This CDR3 has 14 residues. Germline values: CDR1 LNHNV, CDR2 YYDKDF (reference sequence). Between the trimmed V and J ends, which lost 9 bases and 4 bases, there was a span of 19 bases. The DNA of the CDR3 is TGTGCCACTGCAGACTTAGGTCCGGGGTACGAGCAGTACTTC. As protein: CATADLGPGYEQYF.